This record concerns one T cell receptor (beta chain) sequence. V lost 5 bases and J lost 3, with 8 bases in between. CDR1 MNHEY and CDR2 SVGEGT come from the germline V gene. The CDR3 is 13 residues long. The data belong to a study of T cell repertoires in cytomegalovirus infection. Across the whole study: Both a matching HLA type and CMV infection were indicated by public TCR beta signatures.

TCRdb itself ran the reads through MiXCR, one entry per CDR3 protein. Among fewer than 700,000 distinct CDR3 sequences listed, around 24% were seen once. J is TRBJ1-5 and V is TRBV6-2 or TRBV6-3, with a tentative D call TRBD1 (5 bases). Input material: CD8+ T cells from PBMCs. This TCR was recovered from a human donor in good health (CMV status not recorded). Some clones in this sample may be carry-over from other donors' samples. CDR3 region: CASSRGFNQPQHF. DNA of the CDR3: TGTGCCAGCAGTCGGGGGTTCAATCAGCCCCAGCATTTT.